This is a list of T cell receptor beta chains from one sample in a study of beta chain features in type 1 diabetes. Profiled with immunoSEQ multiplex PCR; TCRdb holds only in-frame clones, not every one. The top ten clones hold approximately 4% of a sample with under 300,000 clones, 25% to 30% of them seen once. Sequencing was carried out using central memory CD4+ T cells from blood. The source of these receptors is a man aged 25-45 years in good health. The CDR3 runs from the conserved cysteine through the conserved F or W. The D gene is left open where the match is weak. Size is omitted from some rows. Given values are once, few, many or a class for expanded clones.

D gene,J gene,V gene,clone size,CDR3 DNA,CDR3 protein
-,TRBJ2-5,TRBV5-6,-,TGTGCCAGCAGCTTGCGGCGGGTCGAGGAGACCCAGTACTTC,CASSLRRVEETQYF
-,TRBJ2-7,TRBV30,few,TGTGCCTGGGGGCTGGGGGGAAGCTCCTACGAGCAGTACTTC,CAWGLGGSSYEQYF
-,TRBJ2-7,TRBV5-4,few,TGTGCCAGCAGCGGGATGGGGTCGAGCTCCTACGAGCAGTACTTC,CASSGMGSSSYEQYF
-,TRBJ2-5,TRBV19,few,TGTGCCAGTAGTATGGGACTCCGGGCGGAGACCCAGTACTTC,CASSMGLRAETQYF
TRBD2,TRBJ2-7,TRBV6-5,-,TGTGCCAGCAGTGGCCTAGCGGGGGGGACCTACGAGCAGTACTTC,CASSGLAGGTYEQYF
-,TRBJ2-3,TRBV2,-,TGTGCCAGCAGTTCACAGGGCCCCAGCACAGATACGCAGTATTTT,CASSSQGPSTDTQYF
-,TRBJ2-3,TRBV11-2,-,TGTGCCAGCAGCATCAGCCTAAATACGCAGTATTTT,CASSISLNTQYF
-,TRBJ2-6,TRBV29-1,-,TGCAGCGTTGAAGACCCGGGACAAGGTGTCCTCTCTGGGGCCAACGTCCTGACTTTC,CSVEDPGQGVLSGANVLTF
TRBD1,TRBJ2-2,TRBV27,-,TGTGCCAGCAGATCCCAGGGGGATCGAGTCACCGGGGAGCTGTTTTTT,CASRSQGDRVTGELFF
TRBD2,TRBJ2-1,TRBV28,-,TGTGCCAGCAGCCCGAGCGGGAGGAATGAGCAGTTCTTC,CASSPSGRNEQFF
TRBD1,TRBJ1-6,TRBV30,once,TGTGCCTGGAGTACCGGACAGGGGACCTATAATTCACCCCTCCACTTT,CAWSTGQGTYNSPLHF
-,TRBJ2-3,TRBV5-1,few,TGCGCCAGCAGCTTGGCCGCTGGCACAGATACGCAGTATTTT,CASSLAAGTDTQYF
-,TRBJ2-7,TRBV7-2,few,TGTGCCAGCAGCTTCGGGACAAGAGTTTTTAGCGAGCAGTACTTC,CASSFGTRVFSEQYF
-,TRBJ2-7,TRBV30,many,TGTGCCTGGAGCCGGGGTGGGGACGAGCAGTACTTC,CAWSRGGDEQYF
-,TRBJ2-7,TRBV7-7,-,TGTGCCAGCAGCTCAGTCCCCGGGCAAATAAGCGAGCAGTACTTC,CASSSVPGQISEQYF
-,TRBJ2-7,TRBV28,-,TGTGCCAGCACGACCTCCTACGAGCAGTACTTC,CASTTSYEQYF
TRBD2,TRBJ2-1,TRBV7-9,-,TGTGCCAGCAGCTTAAGTCTAGCGGCCACCTACAATGAGCAGTTCTTC,CASSLSLAATYNEQFF
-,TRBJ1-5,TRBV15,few,TGTGCCACCAGCAGAGATTTGAGTCAGCCCCAGCATTTT,CATSRDLSQPQHF
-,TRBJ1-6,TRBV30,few,TGTGCCTGGAGTGTTGGACAGACAATTAATTCACCCCTCCACTTT,CAWSVGQTINSPLHF
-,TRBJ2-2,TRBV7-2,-,TGTGCCAGCAGCTTAGCCCGTGACGCCACCGGGGAGCTGTTTTTT,CASSLARDATGELFF
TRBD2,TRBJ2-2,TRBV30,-,TGTGCCGCCCGAAGACTAGCGGGAGACACCGGGGAGCTGTTTTTT,CAARRLAGDTGELFF
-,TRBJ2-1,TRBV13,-,TGTGCCAGCAGCTTAGGCCTAGGTGGCCAGACCCCCTACAATGAGCAGTTCTTC,CASSLGLGGQTPYNEQFF
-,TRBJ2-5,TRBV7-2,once,TGTGCCAGCAGCGGGCAGGGAGAGACCCAGTACTTC,CASSGQGETQYF
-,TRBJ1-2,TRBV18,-,TGTGCCAGCTCACCGGCAGAACGCTATGGCTACACCTTC,CASSPAERYGYTF
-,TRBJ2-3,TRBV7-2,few,TGTGCCAGCAGCCAGGGTCTCACAGATACGCAGTATTTT,CASSQGLTDTQYF
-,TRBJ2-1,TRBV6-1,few,TGTGCCAGCAGTGACGAGGTTGGGCGCGGTAAGGGTGAGCAGTTCTTC,CASSDEVGRGKGEQFF
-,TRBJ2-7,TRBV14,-,TGTGCCAGCAGCCAAGTCGGTACCCGGGGCGAGCAGTACTTC,CASSQVGTRGEQYF
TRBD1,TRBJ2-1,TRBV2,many,TGTGCCAGCAAGGGACAGGGGAGGCCCAATGAGCAGTTCTTC,CASKGQGRPNEQFF
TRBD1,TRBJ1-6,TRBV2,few,TGTGCCAGCAGTGTTAGGACAGGGGATTCACCCCTCCACTTT,CASSVRTGDSPLHF
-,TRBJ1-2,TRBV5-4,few,TGTGCCAGCAGCTTGGCCGGGCCCTATGGCTACACCTTC,CASSLAGPYGYTF
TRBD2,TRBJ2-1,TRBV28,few,TGTGCCAGCAGTCCGACCGGGACTAGCGGGGAGCAGTTCTTC,CASSPTGTSGEQFF
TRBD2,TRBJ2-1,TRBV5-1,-,TGCGCCAGCAGCGATCCGGGACTAGCGGGGGTATACAATGAGCAGTTCTTC,CASSDPGLAGVYNEQFF
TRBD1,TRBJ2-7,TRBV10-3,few,TGTGCCACCTACGACAGGGTTGAATACGAGCAGTACTTC,CATYDRVEYEQYF
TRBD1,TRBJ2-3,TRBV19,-,TGTGCCAGCGCACCGGGACAGGGGGCGGTAGATACGCAGTATTTT,CASAPGQGAVDTQYF
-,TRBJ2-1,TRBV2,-,TGTGCCAGCAGTGAACTAGCTGAGCAGTTCTTC,CASSELAEQFF
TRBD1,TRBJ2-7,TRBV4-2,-,TGTGCCAGCAGACAAGAGACAGGGCTTCCCTACGAGCAGTACTTC,CASRQETGLPYEQYF
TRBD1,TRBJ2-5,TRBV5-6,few,TGTGCCAGCAGCCGACAGGGGTCTGCAGAGACCCAGTACTTC,CASSRQGSAETQYF
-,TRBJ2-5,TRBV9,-,TGTGCCAGCAGCGTAGCACCGTCCCCCTTACAAGAGACCCAGTACTTC,CASSVAPSPLQETQYF
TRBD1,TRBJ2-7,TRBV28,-,TGTGCCAGCAGCTTAACAGGGGGTTTGGCGTACTTC,CASSLTGGLAYF
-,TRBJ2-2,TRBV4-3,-,TGCGCCAGCAGCCTCGGGCAGCGGCAGAACACCGGGGAGCTGTTTTTT,CASSLGQRQNTGELFF
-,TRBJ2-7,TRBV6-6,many,TGTGCCAGCAGTTACTCGGGCCTCGATGGGCAGTACTTC,CASSYSGLDGQYF
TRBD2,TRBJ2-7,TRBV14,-,TGTGCCAGCAGTCCACCGGGACTAGTATTCTACGAGCAGTACTTC,CASSPPGLVFYEQYF
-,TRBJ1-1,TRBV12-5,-,TGTGCTAGTGGTTTGTCCCGAGAGGCTTTCTTT,CASGLSREAFF
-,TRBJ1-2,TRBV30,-,TGTGCCTGGATCTCTCGGACGGGAGGATCCTATGGCTACACCTTC,CAWISRTGGSYGYTF
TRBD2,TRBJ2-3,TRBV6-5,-,TGTGCCAGCAGGGGACTAGCGGGAGGCCCGGATACGCAGTATTTT,CASRGLAGGPDTQYF
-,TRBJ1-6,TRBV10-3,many,TGTGCCATCAGTGAGATCGGCAATTCACCCCTCCACTTT,CAISEIGNSPLHF
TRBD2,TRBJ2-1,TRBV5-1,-,TGCGCCAGCAGCGGTCAGCGGGGGGGATACAATGAGCAGTTCTTC,CASSGQRGGYNEQFF
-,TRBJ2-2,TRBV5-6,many,TGTGCCAGCAGCCCCACAGGGCCCACCGGGGAGCTGTTTTTT,CASSPTGPTGELFF
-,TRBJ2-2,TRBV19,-,TGTGCCAGTAGTATAGAGTACAGGTCGGGCGGGGAGCTGTTTTTT,CASSIEYRSGGELFF